This T cell receptor beta chain is from a study of regulatory T cells in long-lasting Graves disease. Study results and limitations: Repertoires from persistent disease leaned toward TRBV28, TRBJ1-2 and TRBJ2-5.

Indicated time point: persistent/refractory GD, antithyroid drugs over 5 years with positive TRAb. The authors made the TCR library using RNA they extracted from PBMCs. At least ten counts were recorded for this clonotype. The antigen is not known. CDR1 is MDHEN, CDR2 SYDVKM, per germline. The CDR3 extends over 12 amino acids. Trimming shortened V by 4 bases and J by 6 bases, and 9 bases separated the two germline ends. HTBI primers from iRepertoire and Arm-PCR of CDR3 regions yielded the TCR beta libraries. TCRdb itself ran the multiplex PCR reads through MiXCR, one entry per CDR3 protein. The table shows some 340,000 distinct CDR3 sequences, with around 23% occurring only once.

This sequence joins TRBV28 and TRBJ1-1; D possibly corresponds to TRBD1 (5 bases). The sequence was collected from a woman aged 35 to 49 with Graves disease. Sequencing was performed on peripheral blood mononuclear cells (PBMCs), taken when the disease was refractory, from a patient treated with antithyroid drugs. The CDR3 region is CASSWGSAEAFF. CDR3 nucleotides: TGTGCCAGCAGTTGGGGGTCCGCTGAAGCTTTCTTT.